A single sample is the source of the 30 T cell receptor beta chains below, sequenced in a study of T-cell reconstitution after alpha-beta-depleted transplantation in children. Preparation of the TCRbeta library was carried out with unique molecular identifiers. A single record per CDR3 protein comes from TCRdb applying MiXCR to the PCR reads. The data show about 420,000 distinct CDR3 sequences, 9.5% to 13% seen once. This material consisted of PBMCs from the stem cell graft donor, taken from the stem cell graft. These receptor sequences come from a human donor who donated a stem cell graft to a child with acute myeloid leukemia.

V and J are TRBV4-2 and TRBJ1-2; TRBD1 is a possible D gene (5 bases). The CDR3 has 14 residues. Trimming removed 4 bases from V and 7 bases from J, with 16 bases in between. CDR1 is LGHNA and CDR2 is YNFKEQ in the germline V gene. As DNA, the CDR3 is TGTGCCAGCAGCCGGGGGGAAGTGGATGCTGGCTACACCTTC. Translated, it gives CASSRGEVDAGYTF.

A note on this clonotype: This clone may be a read error of a much larger clone one base away. The chain joins TRBV20-1 to TRBJ1-1; D might be TRBD1 (6 bases). The CDR3 spans 13 residues. CDR1 is DFQATT and CDR2 is SNEGSKA in the germline V gene (reference sequence). The CDR3 spells CSASQGKHTESFF. For the CDR3, the DNA is TGCAGTGCTAGCCAGGGGAAGCACACTGAATCTTTCTTT.

At least ten counts were recorded for this clonotype. The chain recombines TRBV7-8 with TRBJ2-2; perhaps TRBD2 as D (5 bases). This CDR3 has 15 residues. V lost 10 bases to trimming and J lost 1 base, with 16 bases between them. Germline V lookup: CDR1 SGHVS, CDR2 FQNEAQ. The CDR3 here is CATKRERLNTGELFF. As DNA, the CDR3 is TGTGCCACCAAGAGGGAGCGGTTGAACACCGGGGAGCTGTTTTTT.

This clonotype was detected a few times. The genes are TRBV12-5 and TRBJ2-3; TRBD2 agrees at 8 bases. CDR3 size: 15 residues. The junction had 12 bases not matched to a gene; V was cut back by 7 bases and J by 6 bases. Germline values: CDR1 LGHNT, CDR2 FRNRAP. CDR3 nucleotides: TGTGCTAGTGCCGCCGGGAGGGGACTCGCCGATACGCAGTATTTT. Protein product: CASAAGRGLADTQYF.

The chain joins TRBV2 to TRBJ2-1; TRBD1 agrees at 8 bases. V was pared by 1 base and J by 8 bases, with 7 bases of the junction left unmatched. Germline lookup yields CDR1 SNHLY and CDR2 FYNNEI. The CDR3 has 15 residues. CDR3 loop: CASSEGQGIIDEQFF. The CDR3 DNA reads as TGTGCCAGCAGTGAAGGACAGGGGATTATTGATGAGCAGTTCTTC. Looking up the rest from reference TRBV2 and TRBJ2-1 gives the full variable domain: EPEVTQTPSHQVTQMGQEVILRCVPISNHLYFYWYRQILGQKVEFLVSFYNNEISEKSEIFDDQFSVERPDGSNFTLKIRSTKLEDSAMYFCASSEGQGIIDEQFFGPGTRLTVL.

In this sample, this clonotype turned up many times. CDR3 sequence: CASSPQGQGKPYEQYF. CDR3 sequence (DNA): TGTGCCAGCAGCCCCCAAGGACAGGGGAAGCCATACGAGCAGTACTTC. The chain is built from TRBV9 and TRBJ2-7, with 9 bases that match TRBD1. CDR3 length equals 16 residues. The germline gives CDR1 SGDLS, CDR2 YYNGEE. V shed 4 bases and J 4 bases; nucleotides not matched to a gene: 12.

The chain links TRBV12-3 or TRBV12-4 to TRBJ1-3; D gene ambiguous. V lost 3 bases, J lost 0 bases, and 12 bases lay in between. The CDR3 covers 16 residues. DNA of the CDR3: TGTGCCAGCAGTTTTATGGACGGAATCTCTGGAAACACCATATATTTT. Translated, it gives CASSFMDGISGNTIYF.

The table lists this clonotype with a few counts. This chain links TRBV29-1 with TRBJ2-5; 11 bases match TRBD1. The length of the CDR3 is 13 residues. Germline trimming cut 6 bases from V and 5 bases from J; bases unmatched to any gene: 5. Germline CDR1 is SQVTM and CDR2 is ANQGSEA. The CDR3 region has the DNA TGCAGCGTAGGACAGGGGGCGCGGGAGACCCAGTACTTC. It yields the protein CSVGQGARETQYF. Full variable domain (remainder filled in from reference TRBV29-1 and TRBJ2-5): SAVISQKPSRDICQRGTSLTIQCQVDSQVTMMFWYRQQPGQSLTLIATANQGSEATYESGFVIDKFPISRPNLTFSTLTVSNMSPEDSSIYLCSVGQGARETQYFGPGTRLLVL.

This clonotype was observed many times. The chain links TRBV7-9 to TRBJ2-5; D is unresolved. The V and J ends lost 2 bases and 0 bases respectively, with 7 bases between them. Germline V gives CDR1 SEHNR, CDR2 FQNEAQ (reference sequence). The CDR3 length is 14 residues. This CDR3 is CASSLSEYQETQYF. The DNA of the CDR3 is TGTGCCAGCAGCTTATCCGAGTACCAAGAGACCCAGTACTTC. Complete variable domain (other parts from reference TRBV7-9 and TRBJ2-5): DTGVSQNPRHKITKRGQNVTFRCDPISEHNRLYWYRQTLGQGPEFLTYFQNEAQLEKSRLLSDRFSAERPKGSFSTLEIQRTEQGDSAMYLCASSLSEYQETQYFGPGTRLLVL.

This clonotype turned up a few times. CDR3 sequence (DNA): TGCAGCGTTGAAGAGGAGTTAGGAGCGGGGGGACGAAATGAGCAGTTCTTC. Translated, it gives CSVEEELGAGGRNEQFF. V and J are TRBV29-1 and TRBJ2-1; TRBD2 aligns across 9 bases. Germline values: CDR1 SQVTM, CDR2 ANQGSEA. This CDR3 spans 17 amino acids. After removal of 0 bases from V and 7 bases from J, the junction contained 13 bases not matched to a gene.

The rearrangement links TRBV5-1 to TRBJ2-3, with TRBD1 identical over 7 bases. V dropped 0 bases and J dropped 1; count of bases not matched to a gene: 8. CDR3 size: 17 residues. CDR1 SGHRS and CDR2 YFSETQ come from the germline V gene. The CDR3 loop is CASSLVPQGYGTDTQYF. Here the CDR3 DNA reads TGCGCCAGCAGCTTGGTGCCACAGGGGTACGGCACAGATACGCAGTATTTT.

This clonotype was picked up one time. This sequence joins TRBV18 and TRBJ2-3, with D perhaps matching TRBD1 or TRBD2 (5 bases each). The CDR3 contains 17 residues. Trimming cost V 0 bases and J 0 bases, with 13 bases left between them. Germline CDR1 reads KGHSH; CDR2 reads LQKENI. The CDR3 DNA follows: TGTGCCAGCTCACCACCGGGACGGAGGTACAGCACAGATACGCAGTATTTT. Translating gives CASSPPGRRYSTDTQYF.

The V and J genes are TRBV7-2 and TRBJ2-7; D may correspond to TRBD1 or TRBD2 (5 bases each). CDR1 SGHTA and CDR2 FQGNSA come from the germline V gene. The CDR3 has 14 residues. V was cut by 2 bases and J by 4 bases, with 12 bases left in between. CDR3 protein: CASSLSVGEYEQYF. The CDR3, as DNA: TGTGCCAGCAGCTTATCCGTGGGGGAGTACGAGCAGTACTTC.

The chain joins TRBV20-1 to TRBJ2-7; D call uncertain. Germline V lookup: CDR1 DFQATT, CDR2 SNEGSKA (reference sequence). This CDR3 is built from 13 residues. Trimming stripped 6 bases from V and 2 bases from J, with 14 bases between. CDR3 DNA sequence: TGCAGTGCCACGGGCCCCGCGCCCTACGAGCAGTACGTC. This translates into CSATGPAPYEQYV.

This clonotype has at least ten counts. The V call is TRBV5-1, the J call TRBJ2-3; 7 bases are a match to TRBD2. The V segment lost 2 bases and the J segment 0 bases; nucleotides outside the gene matches: 9. The CDR3 is 17 amino acids. CDR1 is SGHRS, CDR2 YFSETQ, per germline. CDR3 sequence: CASSLLLAGVSTDTQYF. The CDR3 nucleotides read TGCGCCAGCAGCTTACTCCTTGCGGGAGTCAGCACAGATACGCAGTATTTT.

The chain is built from TRBV3-1 and TRBJ2-5; D is possibly TRBD2 (5 bases). The CDR3 contains 15 residues. Between the trimmed V and J ends, which lost 1 base and 2 bases, there was a span of 11 bases. In germline, CDR1 is LGHDT, CDR2 YNNKEL (reference sequence). The CDR3 DNA follows: TGTGCCAGCAGCCAAGGCGGCGGCGGGCAAGAGACCCAGTACTTC. It is translated as CASSQGGGGQETQYF.

This clonotype was seen more than once but under ten times. The chain uses TRBV29-1 and TRBJ2-1; 9 bases are shared with TRBD1. The ends lost 6 bases at V and 6 bases at J; junction bases unmatched: 3. The CDR3 is 12 amino acids. The germline CDR1 and CDR2 sequences are SQVTM and ANQGSEA. The CDR3: CSVVTGGNEQFF. DNA of the CDR3: TGCAGCGTGGTGACAGGGGGCAATGAGCAGTTCTTC.

V gene TRBV29-1 combines with J gene TRBJ2-3; 9 nucleotides match TRBD2. The germline V gene encodes CDR1 SQVTM and CDR2 ANQGSEA. This CDR3 has 17 residues. Losses at the gene ends were 7 bases for V and 3 bases for J; bases not matched to a gene: 17. CDR3 sequence (DNA): TGCAGCGGACTAAATCGGATGGCGGGGGGGCCTACAGATACGCAGTATTTT. This codes for CSGLNRMAGGPTDTQYF.

Only a few counts were recorded for this clonotype. The J gene is TRBJ1-2, the V gene TRBV7-2; D unresolved. CDR1 and CDR2 from the germline V gene are SGHTA and FQGNSA. V was trimmed by 1 base and J by 7 bases, leaving 7 bases between them. The CDR3 spans 12 residues. The CDR3 reads CASSLDGVGYTF. The DNA of the CDR3 is TGTGCCAGCAGCTTAGATGGTGTTGGCTACACCTTC.

This clonotype has just a few counts. CDR3 amino acids: CATSRGGGQETQYF. CDR3 bases: TGTGCCACCAGCAGGGGGGGCGGCCAAGAGACCCAGTACTTC. The J gene is TRBJ2-5, the V gene TRBV15; D is tentatively TRBD1 or TRBD2 (6 bases each). Trimming stripped 3 bases from V and 1 base from J, with 9 bases between. The germline gives CDR1 LNHNV, CDR2 YYDKDF (reference sequence). The CDR3 totals 14 residues.

The chain couples TRBV25-1 to TRBJ2-1, with 10 bases lining up with TRBD2. The germline V gene encodes CDR1 MGHDK and CDR2 SYGVNS. The V segment lost 6 bases and the J segment 3 bases; nucleotides outside the gene matches: 8. CDR3 length: 16 amino acids. The CDR3 protein is CASRAGGLWGYNEQFF. CDR3 nucleotide sequence: TGTGCCAGCAGAGCGGGAGGGCTGTGGGGCTACAATGAGCAGTTCTTC. Variable domain in full (rest from reference TRBV25-1 and TRBJ2-1): EADIYQTPRYLVIGTGKKITLECSQTMGHDKMYWYQQDPGMELHLIHYSYGVNSTEKGDLSSESTVSRIRTEHFPLTLESARPSHTSQYLCASRAGGLWGYNEQFFGPGTRLTVL.

This clonotype was seen a handful of times. The J gene is TRBJ1-2, the V gene TRBV7-9; D not resolved. Germline-derived CDR1 and CDR2 are SEHNR and FQNEAQ (reference sequence). The CDR3 runs to 15 residues. The ends were cut back, 1 base at V and 0 bases at J, with 9 bases in the middle. DNA for the CDR3: TGTGCCAGCAGCTTAGGCAGAGGACCTAACTATGGCTACACCTTC. Its translation is CASSLGRGPNYGYTF.

As to this clonotype: This CDR3 is missing its conserved last phenylalanine or tryptophan, likely due to a read error. The gene calls are TRBV5-1 and TRBJ2-5; TRBD2 might be the D (5 bases). Germline V lookup: CDR1 SGHRS, CDR2 YFSETQ. V was pared by 4 bases and J by 4 bases, with 14 bases between. The length of the CDR3 is 14 residues. The CDR3 nucleotides read TGCGCCAGCAGCGGAGGCTCTGTGCGAGAGACCCAGTACTTG. Protein: CASSGGSVRETQYL.

This clonotype was counted between two and nine times. This chain links TRBV24-1 with TRBJ1-6; no reliable D call. The CDR3 is made up of 16 amino acids. The V end lost 6 bases, the J end lost 10 bases, and 21 bases lay between the germline ends. Germline V gene lookup returns CDR1 KGHDR and CDR2 SFDVKD. The CDR3 nucleotides read TGTGCCACCAGTCAGACGCGCGACCGGGAAGAATCACCCCTCCACTTT. This sequence encodes CATSQTRDREESPLHF.

The chain couples TRBV7-3 to TRBJ2-3; 7 bases line up with TRBD2. Germline V gives CDR1 SGHTA, CDR2 FQGTGA. This CDR3 has 15 residues. V trimming: 5 bases; J trimming: 1 base; junction bases outside the gene matches: 6. DNA of the CDR3: TGTGCCAGCAGCGATAGCGGGCCAGGCACAGATACGCAGTATTTT. As protein: CASSDSGPGTDTQYF.

CDR3 DNA sequence: TGTGCCAGCAGTTACCGCGGGCGAAGCACAGATACGCAGTATTTT. It is translated as CASSYRGRSTDTQYF. V usage is TRBV6-5 and J usage is TRBJ2-3; D is perhaps TRBD2 (5 bases). This CDR3 is built from 15 residues. V lost 2 bases to trimming and J lost 0 bases, with 9 bases between them. CDR1 is MNHEY and CDR2 is SVGAGI in the germline V gene.

J is TRBJ2-7 and V is TRBV15, with 7 bases fitting TRBD1. CDR1 LNHNV and CDR2 YYDKDF come from the germline V gene (reference sequence). This CDR3 is 13 amino acids long. Trimming removed 5 bases from V and 3 bases from J; junction bases left unmatched: 4. In nucleotides, the CDR3 is TGTGCCACCAGCGTTCGACAGGGCTACGAGCAGTACGTC. It yields the protein CATSVRQGYEQYV.

This clonotype was found a few times. The chain couples TRBV18 to TRBJ2-5, with unresolved D. The ends were cut back, 5 bases at V and 0 bases at J, with 4 bases in the middle. The germline CDR1 and CDR2 sequences are KGHSH and LQKENI. This CDR3 region has 12 residues. DNA for the CDR3: TGTGCCAGCTCAGAAGACCAAGAGACCCAGTACTTC. It specifies CASSEDQETQYF.

This clonotype was detected many times. The chain combines TRBV7-9 with TRBJ2-3; TRBD2 aligns across 14 bases. Germline V lookup: CDR1 SEHNR, CDR2 FQNEAQ (reference sequence). This CDR3 region has 17 residues. V lost 5 bases and J lost 5; bases outside the gene matches: 9. CDR3: CASSPLGLAGVRDTQYF. In DNA form, the CDR3 reads TGTGCCAGCAGCCCCTTGGGACTAGCGGGAGTAAGAGATACGCAGTATTTT.

This clonotype was found a few times. V gene TRBV5-6 combines with J gene TRBJ1-2, with D unresolved. The CDR3 is 12 residues long. V was shortened by 4 bases and J by 8 bases, with 12 bases between the two germline ends. In germline, CDR1 is SGHDT, CDR2 YYEEEE. The CDR3 loop reads CASSREMMGYTF. CDR3 DNA sequence: TGTGCCAGCAGCCGAGAGATGATGGGCTACACCTTC. The full variable domain, completed using reference TRBV5-6 and TRBJ1-2, is DAGVTQSPTHLIKTRGQQVTLRCSPKSGHDTVSWYQQALGQGPQFIFQYYEEEERQRGNFPDRFSGHQFPNYSSELNVNALLLGDSALYLCASSREMMGYTFGSGTRLTVV.